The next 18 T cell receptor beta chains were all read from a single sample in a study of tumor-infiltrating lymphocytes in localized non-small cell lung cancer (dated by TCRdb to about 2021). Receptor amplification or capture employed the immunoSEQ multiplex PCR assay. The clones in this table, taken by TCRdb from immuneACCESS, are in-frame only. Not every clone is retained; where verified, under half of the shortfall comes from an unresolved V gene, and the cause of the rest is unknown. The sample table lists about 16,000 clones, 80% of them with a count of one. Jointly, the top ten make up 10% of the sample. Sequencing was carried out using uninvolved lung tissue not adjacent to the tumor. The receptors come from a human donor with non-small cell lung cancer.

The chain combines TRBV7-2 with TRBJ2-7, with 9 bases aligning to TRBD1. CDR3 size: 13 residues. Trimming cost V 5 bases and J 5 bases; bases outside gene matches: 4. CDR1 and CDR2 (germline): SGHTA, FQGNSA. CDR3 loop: CASSKDRGHEQYF. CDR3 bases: TGTGCCAGCAGCAAGGACAGGGGACACGAGCAGTACTTC.

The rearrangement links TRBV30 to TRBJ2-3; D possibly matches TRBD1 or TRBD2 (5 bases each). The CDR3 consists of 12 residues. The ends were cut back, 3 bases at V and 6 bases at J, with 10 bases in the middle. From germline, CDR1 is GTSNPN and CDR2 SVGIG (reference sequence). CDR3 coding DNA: TGTGCCTGGAGACGGGACCTGGATACGCAGTATTTT. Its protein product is CAWRRDLDTQYF.

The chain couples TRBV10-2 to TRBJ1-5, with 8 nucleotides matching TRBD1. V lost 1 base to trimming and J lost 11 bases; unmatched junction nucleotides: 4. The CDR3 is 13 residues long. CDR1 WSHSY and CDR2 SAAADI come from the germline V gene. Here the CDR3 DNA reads TGCGCCAGCAGTGAGTACAGGGGGGTGGCCCAGCATTTT. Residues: CASSEYRGVAQHF.

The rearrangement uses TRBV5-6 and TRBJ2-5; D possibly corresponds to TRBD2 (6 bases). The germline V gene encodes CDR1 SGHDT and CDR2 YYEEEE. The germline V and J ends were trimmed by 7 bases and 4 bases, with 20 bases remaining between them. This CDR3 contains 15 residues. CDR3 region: CASLLLGGSGETQYF. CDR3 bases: TGTGCCAGCCTCCTTCTCGGGGGTTCTGGAGAGACCCAGTACTTC.

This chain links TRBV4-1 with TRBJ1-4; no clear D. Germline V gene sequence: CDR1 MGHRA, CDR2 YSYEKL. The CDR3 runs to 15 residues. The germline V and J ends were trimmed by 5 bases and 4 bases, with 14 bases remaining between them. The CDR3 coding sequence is TGCGCCAGCAGCTTCTGGGGATTAGATAATGAAAAACTGTTTTTT. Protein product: CASSFWGLDNEKLFF.

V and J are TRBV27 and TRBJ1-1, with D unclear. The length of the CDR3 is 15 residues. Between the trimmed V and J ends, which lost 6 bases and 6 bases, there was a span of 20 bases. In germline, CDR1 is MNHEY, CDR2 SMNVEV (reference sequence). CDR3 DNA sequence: TGTGCCAGCAGATCCTCAGGTAGTGGTGTGGCTGAAGCTTTCTTT. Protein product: CASRSSGSGVAEAFF.

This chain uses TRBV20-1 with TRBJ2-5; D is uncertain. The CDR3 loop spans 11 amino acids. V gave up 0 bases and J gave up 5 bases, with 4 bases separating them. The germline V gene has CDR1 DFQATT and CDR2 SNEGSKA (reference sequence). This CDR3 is CSAREGETQYF. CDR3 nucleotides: TGCAGTGCTAGAGAAGGGGAGACCCAGTACTTC.

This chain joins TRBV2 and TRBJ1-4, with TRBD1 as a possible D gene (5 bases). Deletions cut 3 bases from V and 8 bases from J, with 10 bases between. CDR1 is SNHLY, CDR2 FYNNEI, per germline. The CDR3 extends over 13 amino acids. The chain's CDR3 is CASSDRDLEKLFF. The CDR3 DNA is TGTGCCAGCAGTGACAGGGACCTCGAAAAACTGTTTTTT. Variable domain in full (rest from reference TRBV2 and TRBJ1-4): EPEVTQTPSHQVTQMGQEVILRCVPISNHLYFYWYRQILGQKVEFLVSFYNNEISEKSEIFDDQFSVERPDGSNFTLKIRSTKLEDSAMYFCASSDRDLEKLFFGSGTQLSVL.

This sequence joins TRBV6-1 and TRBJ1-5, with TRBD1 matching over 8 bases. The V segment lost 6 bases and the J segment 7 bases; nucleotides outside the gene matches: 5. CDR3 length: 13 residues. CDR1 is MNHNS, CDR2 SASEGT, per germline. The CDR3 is CASRDRGRQPQHF. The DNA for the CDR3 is TGTGCCAGCAGAGACAGGGGACGACAGCCCCAGCATTTT.

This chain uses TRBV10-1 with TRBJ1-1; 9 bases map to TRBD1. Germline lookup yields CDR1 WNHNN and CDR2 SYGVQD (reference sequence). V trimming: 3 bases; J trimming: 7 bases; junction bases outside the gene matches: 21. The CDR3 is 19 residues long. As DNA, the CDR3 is TGCGCCAGCAGTGATGGGACAGGGTTTTATGATGGAGGGTCCGGTGAAGCTTTCTTT. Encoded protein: CASSDGTGFYDGGSGEAFF.

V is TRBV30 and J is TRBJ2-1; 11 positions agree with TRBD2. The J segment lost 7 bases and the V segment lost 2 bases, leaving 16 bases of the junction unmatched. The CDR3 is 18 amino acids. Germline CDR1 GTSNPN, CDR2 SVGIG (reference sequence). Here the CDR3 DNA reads TGTGCCTGGAGTTTCGTTGTAGCGGGAGGGCCCGGTCATAATGAGCAGTTCTTC. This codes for CAWSFVVAGGPGHNEQFF.

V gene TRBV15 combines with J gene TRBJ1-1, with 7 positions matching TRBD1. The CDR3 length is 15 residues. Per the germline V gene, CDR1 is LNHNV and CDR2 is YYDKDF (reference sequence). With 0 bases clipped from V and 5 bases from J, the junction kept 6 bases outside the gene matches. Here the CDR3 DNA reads TGTGCCACCAGCAGAGATCGGTCAGGGGGAACTGAAGCTTTCTTT. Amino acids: CATSRDRSGGTEAFF. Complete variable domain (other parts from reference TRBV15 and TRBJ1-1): DAMVIQNPRYQVTQFGKPVTLSCSQTLNHNVMYWYQQKSSQAPKLLFHYYDKDFNNEADTPDNFQSRRPNTSFCFLDIRSPGLGDTAMYLCATSRDRSGGTEAFFGQGTRLTVV.

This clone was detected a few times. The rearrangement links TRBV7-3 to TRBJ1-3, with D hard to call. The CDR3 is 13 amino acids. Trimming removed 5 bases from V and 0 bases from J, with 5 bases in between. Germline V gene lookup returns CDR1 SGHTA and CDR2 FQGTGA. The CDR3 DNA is TGTGCCAGCAGCCCCTACTCTGGAAACACCATATATTTT. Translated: CASSPYSGNTIYF.

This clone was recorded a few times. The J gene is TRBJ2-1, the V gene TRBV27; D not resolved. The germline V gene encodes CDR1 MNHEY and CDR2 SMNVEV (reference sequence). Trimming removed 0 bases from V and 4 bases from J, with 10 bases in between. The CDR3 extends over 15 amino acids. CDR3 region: CASSLSPSRYNEQFF. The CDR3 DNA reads TGTGCCAGCAGTTTATCCCCCTCGAGGTACAATGAGCAGTTCTTC.

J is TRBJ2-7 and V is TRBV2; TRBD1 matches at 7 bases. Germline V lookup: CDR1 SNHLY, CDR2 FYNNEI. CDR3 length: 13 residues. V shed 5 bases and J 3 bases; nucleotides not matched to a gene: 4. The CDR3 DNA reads TGTGCCAGCAGTCCCGGGACAGTCTACGAGCAGTACTTC. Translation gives CASSPGTVYEQYF.

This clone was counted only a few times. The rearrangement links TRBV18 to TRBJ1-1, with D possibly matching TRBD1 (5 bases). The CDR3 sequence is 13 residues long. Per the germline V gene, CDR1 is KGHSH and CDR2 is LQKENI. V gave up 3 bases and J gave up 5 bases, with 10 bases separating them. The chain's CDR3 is CASSPTAGTEAFF. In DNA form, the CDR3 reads TGTGCCAGCTCACCTACAGCAGGGACTGAAGCTTTCTTT.

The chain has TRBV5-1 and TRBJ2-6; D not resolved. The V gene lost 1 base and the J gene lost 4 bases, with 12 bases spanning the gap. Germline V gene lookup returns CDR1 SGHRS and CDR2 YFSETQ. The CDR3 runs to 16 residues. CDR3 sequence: CASSLTALTGANVLTF. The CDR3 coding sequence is TGCGCCAGCAGCTTGACGGCATTAACCGGGGCCAACGTCCTGACTTTC.

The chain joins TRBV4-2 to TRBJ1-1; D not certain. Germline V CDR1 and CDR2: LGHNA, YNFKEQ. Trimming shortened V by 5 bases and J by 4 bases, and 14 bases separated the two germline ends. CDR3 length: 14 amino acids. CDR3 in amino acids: CASSLRGLGTEAFF. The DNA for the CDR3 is TGTGCCAGCAGCTTGAGAGGTCTCGGCACTGAAGCTTTCTTT.